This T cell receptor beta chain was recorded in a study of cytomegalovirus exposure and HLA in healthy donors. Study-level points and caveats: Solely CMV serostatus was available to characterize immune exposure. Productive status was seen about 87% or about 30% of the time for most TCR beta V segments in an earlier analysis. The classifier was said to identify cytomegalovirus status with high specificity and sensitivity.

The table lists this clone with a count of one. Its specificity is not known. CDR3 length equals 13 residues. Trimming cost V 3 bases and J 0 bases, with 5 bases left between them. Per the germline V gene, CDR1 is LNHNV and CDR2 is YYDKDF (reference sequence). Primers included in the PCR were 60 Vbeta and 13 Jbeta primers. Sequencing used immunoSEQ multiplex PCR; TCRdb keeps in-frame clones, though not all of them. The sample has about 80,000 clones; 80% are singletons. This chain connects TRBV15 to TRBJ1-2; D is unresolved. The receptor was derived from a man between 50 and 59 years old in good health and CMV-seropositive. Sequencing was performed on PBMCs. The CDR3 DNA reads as TGTGCCACCAGCAGGGAGGCTAACTATGGCTACACCTTC. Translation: CATSREANYGYTF. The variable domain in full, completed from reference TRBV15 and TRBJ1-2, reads DAMVIQNPRYQVTQFGKPVTLSCSQTLNHNVMYWYQQKSSQAPKLLFHYYDKDFNNEADTPDNFQSRRPNTSFCFLDIRSPGLGDTAMYLCATSREANYGYTFGSGTRLTVV.